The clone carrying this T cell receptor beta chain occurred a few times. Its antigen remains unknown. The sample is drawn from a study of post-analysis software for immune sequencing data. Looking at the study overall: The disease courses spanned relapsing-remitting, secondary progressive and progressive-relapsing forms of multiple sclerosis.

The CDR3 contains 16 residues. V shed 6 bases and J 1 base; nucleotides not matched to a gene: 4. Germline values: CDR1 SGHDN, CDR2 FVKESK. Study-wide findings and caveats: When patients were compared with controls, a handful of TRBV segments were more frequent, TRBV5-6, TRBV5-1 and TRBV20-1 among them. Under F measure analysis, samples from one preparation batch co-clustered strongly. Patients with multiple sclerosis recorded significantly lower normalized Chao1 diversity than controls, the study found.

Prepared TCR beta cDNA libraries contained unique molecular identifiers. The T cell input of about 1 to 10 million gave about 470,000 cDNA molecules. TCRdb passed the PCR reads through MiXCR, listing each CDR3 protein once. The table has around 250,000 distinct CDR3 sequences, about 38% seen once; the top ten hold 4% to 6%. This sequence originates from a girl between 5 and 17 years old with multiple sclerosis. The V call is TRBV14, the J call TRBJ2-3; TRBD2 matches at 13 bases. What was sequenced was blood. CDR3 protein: CASSPGTSGGTDTQYF. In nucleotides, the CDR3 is TGTGCCAGCAGTCCCGGGACTAGCGGGGGCACAGATACGCAGTATTTT. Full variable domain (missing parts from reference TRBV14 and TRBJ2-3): EAGVTQFPSHSVIEKGQTVTLRCDPISGHDNLYWYRRVMGKEIKFLLHFVKESKQDESGMPNNRFLAERTGGTYSTLKVQPAELEDSGVYFCASSPGTSGGTDTQYFGPGTRLTVL.